This TCR beta chain is from a study of cytomegalovirus exposure and HLA in healthy donors. The CDR3 loop spans 15 amino acids. Germline-derived CDR1 and CDR2 are MRHNA and SNTAGT. The ends were cut back, 0 bases at V and 8 bases at J, with 14 bases in the middle. PCR primers comprised 60 Vbeta and 13 Jbeta primers. Produced via immunoSEQ multiplex PCR; TCRdb's table is partial and in-frame only. The top ten clones hold roughly 4.2% of a sample with fewer than 150,000 clones, 65% to 75% of them seen once. This clone showed up just once. The origin of this receptor is a woman aged 40 to 55 in good health and CMV-seropositive. The sample taken for sequencing was PBMCs. J is TRBJ2-1 and V is TRBV6-4; possibly TRBD2 for D (7 bases). The CDR3 DNA reads TGTGCCAGCAGTGACTCGGGGGGGCCCACATATGAGCAGTTCTTC. It specifies CASSDSGGPTYEQFF.